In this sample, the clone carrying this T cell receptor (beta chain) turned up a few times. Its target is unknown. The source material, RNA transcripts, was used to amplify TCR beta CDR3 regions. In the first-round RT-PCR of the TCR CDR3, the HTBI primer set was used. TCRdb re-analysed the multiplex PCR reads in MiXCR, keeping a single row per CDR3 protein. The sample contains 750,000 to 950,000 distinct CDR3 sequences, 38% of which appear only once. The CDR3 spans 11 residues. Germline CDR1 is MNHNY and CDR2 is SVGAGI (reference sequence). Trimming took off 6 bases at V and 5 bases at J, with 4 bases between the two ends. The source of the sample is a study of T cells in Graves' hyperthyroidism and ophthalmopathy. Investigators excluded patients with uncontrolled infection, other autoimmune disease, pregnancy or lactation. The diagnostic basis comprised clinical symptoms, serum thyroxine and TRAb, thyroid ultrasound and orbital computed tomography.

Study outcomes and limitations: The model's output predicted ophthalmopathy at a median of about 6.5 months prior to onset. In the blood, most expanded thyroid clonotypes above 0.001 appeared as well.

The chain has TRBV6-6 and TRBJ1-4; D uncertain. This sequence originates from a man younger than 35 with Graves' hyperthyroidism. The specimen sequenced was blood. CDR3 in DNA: TGTGCCAGCAGGTCGAATGAAAAACTGTTTTTT. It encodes CASRSNEKLFF.